This entry lists 18 T cell receptor beta chains sequenced from one sample in a study of blood T cells in healthy people across ages. A J-beta primer mix and a sample-barcoded 5' primer were used in a second PCR of about 7 to 12 cycles. Each CDR3 protein is one row after TCRdb ran MiXCR on the 5' RACE reads. The sample holds around 750,000 distinct CDR3 sequences, 53% seen once. Sequenced sample: blood. The receptors come from a man older than 75 in good health.

The chain employs TRBV7-9 and TRBJ1-2; 8 bases align to TRBD1. The CDR3 extends over 15 amino acids. Unmatched junction bases numbered 6, after V lost 4 bases and J lost 2 bases. CDR1 and CDR2 from the germline V gene are SEHNR and FQNEAQ (reference sequence). The CDR3 loop is CASSYGQGNNYGYTF. The CDR3 region has the DNA TGTGCCAGCAGCTATGGACAGGGTAACAACTATGGCTACACCTTC.

The chain couples TRBV5-6 to TRBJ2-1, with TRBD2 matching over 8 bases. Germline CDR1 reads SGHDT; CDR2 reads YYEEEE. J lost 5 bases, V lost 2 bases, and 9 bases had no gene match. The CDR3 is 16 amino acids. Here the CDR3 reads CASSFFWREAHNEQFF. Written as DNA, the CDR3 is TGTGCCAGCAGCTTTTTTTGGCGGGAGGCCCACAATGAGCAGTTCTTC. Together with reference TRBV5-6 and TRBJ2-1, the CDR3 gives the full variable domain: DAGVTQSPTHLIKTRGQQVTLRCSPKSGHDTVSWYQQALGQGPQFIFQYYEEEERQRGNFPDRFSGHQFPNYSSELNVNALLLGDSALYLCASSFFWREAHNEQFFGPGTRLTVL.

The chain joins TRBV11-1 to TRBJ2-5; 8 nucleotides match TRBD2. The trim removed 6 bases at V and 11 bases at J, leaving 17 bases unmatched. The CDR3 runs 15 residues. Germline V CDR1 and CDR2: SGHAT, FQDESV (reference sequence). The CDR3 DNA reads TGTGCCAGCAGAGAGACTAGCGCCTTTGCCAATGAGCAGTACTTC. This translates into CASRETSAFANEQYF.

Turning to this clonotype: At one boundary the junction diverges from the germline segment, which might be a read error. The rearrangement uses TRBV5-1 and TRBJ2-7; 10 bases line up with TRBD2. CDR1 SGHRS and CDR2 YFSETQ come from the germline V gene. The CDR3 is made up of 17 amino acids. The CDR3 is CASSLGGASGSMYERYF. The CDR3 DNA sequence: TGCGCCAGCAGCTTGGGGGGCGCTAGCGGGAGTATGTACGAGCGGTACTTC.

V gene TRBV24-1 combines with J gene TRBJ2-1, with TRBD2 matching 8 bases. This CDR3 region has 16 residues. Trimming took 5 bases from V and 13 from J; bases not matched to a gene: 18. Germline V gene lookup returns CDR1 KGHDR and CDR2 SFDVKD. Written as DNA, the CDR3 is TGTGCCACCAGTGCACGGACTAGCCTCTTCGGAGAGACCCAGTTCTTC. Protein sequence: CATSARTSLFGETQFF.

The J gene is TRBJ2-7, the V gene TRBV27, with 10 bases lining up with TRBD2. The germline CDR1 and CDR2 sequences are MNHEY and SMNVEV (reference sequence). The CDR3 is 18 residues long. Trimming at V came to 1 base and at J to 6 bases, leaving 15 bases not matched to a gene. CDR3 nucleotide sequence: TGTGCCAGCAGTTTATACAGGGGGGTGGCTAGCGGGAGAAGCGAGCAGTACTTC. This encodes CASSLYRGVASGRSEQYF.

This chain joins TRBV25-1 and TRBJ2-7, with 11 nucleotides matching TRBD1. This CDR3 has 16 residues. V shed 1 base and J 4 bases; nucleotides not matched to a gene: 6. CDR1 MGHDK and CDR2 SYGVNS come from the germline V gene. The CDR3 spells CASSESGQGGGYEQYF. The CDR3 nucleotides are TGTGCCAGCAGTGAATCGGGACAGGGGGGGGGTTACGAGCAGTACTTC.

The V call is TRBV27, the J call TRBJ1-4; D remains ambiguous. Germline V gene data show CDR1 as MNHEY and CDR2 as SMNVEV (reference sequence). The CDR3 sequence is 16 residues long. V lost 0 bases to trimming and J lost 3 bases, with 11 bases between them. CDR3 nucleotide sequence: TGTGCCAGCAGTTTATCGGGTTTGGTGGCTAATGAAAAACTGTTTTTT. Encoded protein: CASSLSGLVANEKLFF.

The rearrangement uses TRBV6-1 and TRBJ2-6; D is uncertain. Germline CDR1 MNHNS, CDR2 SASEGT. CDR3 length equals 15 residues. V lost 8 bases to trimming and J lost 0 bases, with 11 bases between them. Here the CDR3 reads CASDGLRSGANVLTF. Written as DNA, the CDR3 is TGTGCCAGCGACGGGCTCCGCTCTGGGGCCAACGTCCTGACTTTC.

This rearrangement joins TRBV19 to TRBJ2-1, with D uncertain. Germline CDR1 LNHDA, CDR2 SQIVND (reference sequence). This CDR3 comprises 14 residues. Trimming shortened V by 6 bases and J by 2 bases, and 11 bases separated the two germline ends. Here the CDR3 DNA reads TGTGCCAGTAGGACAAGGGATCCCTACAATGAGCAGTTCTTC. Translated: CASRTRDPYNEQFF.

The chain joins TRBV20-1 to TRBJ2-7, with a weak D call TRBD2 (7 bases). V was pared by 6 bases and J by 0 bases, with 12 bases between. Looked up from germline, CDR1 is DFQATT and CDR2 is SNEGSKA (reference sequence). The CDR3 sequence is 13 residues long. CDR3 in amino acids: CSAEGDYSYEQYF. CDR3 in DNA: TGCAGTGCCGAGGGGGACTACTCCTACGAGCAGTACTTC.

This clonotype has a single count. This could be a read error, since a much larger clone is one nucleotide away. This rearrangement joins TRBV20-1 to TRBJ2-3; D is possibly TRBD2 (5 bases). With 1 base removed from V and 3 bases from J, the gap between germline ends came to 14 bases. In germline, CDR1 is DFQATT, CDR2 SNEGSKA (reference sequence). The CDR3 runs to 15 residues. CDR3 in amino acids: CSARGAPRGTDTQYF. CDR3 nucleotide sequence: TGCAGTGCTAGAGGAGCGCCCCGGGGTACAGATACGCAGTATTTT.

The table lists this clonotype with a few counts. The V call is TRBV5-1, the J call TRBJ2-3, with 8 bases aligning to TRBD2. Germline trimming cut 1 base from V and 5 bases from J; bases unmatched to any gene: 9. In germline, CDR1 is SGHRS, CDR2 YFSETQ. The CDR3 is 16 residues long. The DNA for the CDR3 is TGCGCCAGCAGCTTGAGTCCAGCGGGAGAGCTAGATACGCAGTATTTT. It translates to CASSLSPAGELDTQYF.

The chain links TRBV6-6 to TRBJ2-7, with a possible D match to TRBD2 (6 bases). Germline assignment: CDR1 MNHNY and CDR2 SVGAGI (reference sequence). The CDR3 length is 17 residues. V was trimmed by 0 bases and J by 2 bases, leaving 17 bases between them. The CDR3 sequence is CASSYSEGTSRAYEQYF. The CDR3 DNA is TGTGCCAGCAGTTACTCGGAGGGTACTAGTCGAGCCTACGAGCAGTACTTC.

There are a few counts of this clonotype. The rearrangement links TRBV6-5 to TRBJ2-3; 9 nucleotides agree with TRBD1. The V gene end was trimmed by 2 bases and the J gene end by 3 bases; junction bases not matched to a gene: 12. CDR3 size: 18 residues. In germline, CDR1 is MNHEY, CDR2 SVGAGI. CDR3 loop: CASSYRGPDRGWTDTQYF. The CDR3 DNA is TGTGCCAGCAGTTACAGAGGGCCCGACAGGGGGTGGACAGATACGCAGTATTTT.

The chain employs TRBV7-9 and TRBJ2-1; the D gene is possibly TRBD1 (5 bases). Germline V gene lookup returns CDR1 SEHNR and CDR2 FQNEAQ (reference sequence). Trimming left V 4 bases short and J 5 bases short, with 9 bases between. The CDR3 spans 13 residues. As DNA, the CDR3 is TGTGCCAGCAGCTCGGCAGGGCACAATGAGCAGTTCTTC. This translates into CASSSAGHNEQFF. Together with reference TRBV7-9 and TRBJ2-1, the CDR3 gives the full variable domain: DTGVSQNPRHKITKRGQNVTFRCDPISEHNRLYWYRQTLGQGPEFLTYFQNEAQLEKSRLLSDRFSAERPKGSFSTLEIQRTEQGDSAMYLCASSSAGHNEQFFGPGTRLTVL.

A few counts support this clonotype. The rearrangement uses TRBV4-1 and TRBJ1-4; no firm D call. The ends were cut back, 1 base at V and 8 bases at J, with 14 bases in the middle. The germline CDR1 and CDR2 sequences are MGHRA and YSYEKL. The CDR3 contains 15 residues. CDR3: CASSQVETHPEKLFF. As DNA, the CDR3 is TGCGCCAGCAGCCAAGTGGAGACTCACCCCGAAAAACTGTTTTTT.

The chain combines TRBV7-9 with TRBJ2-3, with unresolved D. CDR3 length: 14 residues. The V gene lost 1 base and the J gene lost 14 bases, with 19 bases spanning the gap. From germline, CDR1 is SEHNR and CDR2 FQNEAQ (reference sequence). The CDR3 is CASSLVTYPPYAYF. The CDR3 coding sequence is TGTGCCAGCAGCTTAGTGACTTATCCTCCATACGCGTATTTT.